The 10 T cell receptor beta chains below were found in one sample sequenced in a study of shared clonotypes between healthy human individuals. CD8 cells regarded as naive lacked CD45RO, were positively chosen for CCR7, and omitted terminally differentiated effector memory CD45RA+ cells. Sequencing was performed with immunoSEQ multiplex PCR; in TCRdb, only in-frame clones are kept and a portion is missing. The sample holds about 2.2 million clones, about 93% seen once. Sequencing input: naive CD8+ T cells from PBMCs. All receptors derive from a man aged 18-30 years in good health. Some clones in this sample may be carry-over from other donors' samples.

The V gene is TRBV9, the J gene TRBJ1-2; D ambiguous. Germline CDR1 reads SGDLS; CDR2 reads YYNGEE. The CDR3 covers 14 residues. Deletions cut 4 bases from V and 0 bases from J, with 10 bases between. The CDR3 region has the DNA TGTGCCAGCAGCCCACAAGGCGCTAACTATGGCTACACCTTC. It encodes CASSPQGANYGYTF.

This CDR3 reads CASSYAKYTEAFF. The CDR3 DNA follows: TGTGCCAGCAGTTACGCGAAATACACTGAAGCTTTCTTT. V is TRBV6-5 and J is TRBJ1-1; D is ambiguous. This CDR3 has 13 residues. Germline V CDR1 and CDR2: MNHEY, SVGAGI. The V gene lost 2 bases and the J gene lost 3 bases, with 7 bases spanning the gap.

V and J are TRBV6-5 and TRBJ2-1, with 8 nucleotides matching TRBD2. CDR3 length equals 14 residues. CDR1 MNHEY and CDR2 SVGAGI come from the germline V gene. The V gene end was trimmed by 10 bases and the J gene end by 6 bases; junction bases not matched to a gene: 11. The CDR3 sequence: CATRGGTSSNEQFF. The CDR3 coding sequence is TGTGCCACCCGAGGAGGGACTAGTTCCAATGAGCAGTTCTTC.

The CDR3 spells CASSSGGLSTNEKLFF. DNA for the CDR3: TGTGCCAGCAGTTCCGGCGGTCTTTCAACTAATGAAAAACTGTTTTTT. This sequence joins TRBV7-9 and TRBJ1-4; D remains unclear. The CDR3 is made up of 16 amino acids. With 6 bases removed from V and 0 bases from J, the gap between germline ends came to 14 bases. Germline CDR1 SEHNR, CDR2 FQNEAQ (reference sequence).

The rearrangement uses TRBV5-1 and TRBJ1-2; tentative D call: TRBD1 (5 bases). CDR1 is SGHRS, CDR2 YFSETQ, per germline. Between the trimmed V and J ends, which lost 4 bases and 4 bases, there was a span of 8 bases. The CDR3 contains 12 residues. CDR3 bases: TGCGCCAGCAGCCCCGACAGCTATGGCTACACCTTC. As protein: CASSPDSYGYTF.

This chain links TRBV4-1 with TRBJ1-5; perhaps TRBD1 as D (6 bases). Germline values: CDR1 MGHRA, CDR2 YSYEKL. V lost 0 bases to trimming and J lost 2 bases, with 11 bases between them. This CDR3 is 16 amino acids long. CDR3 sequence: CASSQDLNRGNQPQHF. The CDR3 coding sequence is TGCGCCAGCAGCCAAGATCTGAACAGGGGCAATCAGCCCCAGCATTTT.

The chain employs TRBV18 and TRBJ2-5; 14 nucleotides agree with TRBD2. CDR1 is KGHSH and CDR2 is LQKENI in the germline V gene. Trimming cost V 5 bases and J 4 bases; bases outside gene matches: 12. The CDR3 runs to 18 residues. This chain's CDR3 is CASSTTRLAGGPRETQYF. The CDR3 DNA is TGTGCCAGCTCAACTACTCGACTAGCGGGAGGGCCTCGAGAGACCCAGTACTTC.

V and J are TRBV28 and TRBJ1-1; D may be TRBD1 (6 bases). The V gene's germline CDR1 is MDHEN and CDR2 SYDVKM. The germline V and J ends were trimmed by 6 bases and 1 base, with 24 bases remaining between them. This CDR3 comprises 18 residues. The DNA for the CDR3 is TGTGCCAGCAGACCTACAGCCCCACAGGGAGCGTCGAACACTGAAGCTTTCTTT. This encodes CASRPTAPQGASNTEAFF.

This clone was recorded only once. This CDR3 reads CASSLNVWEGPYNEQFF. CDR3 nucleotides: TGTGCCAGCAGCTTAAATGTATGGGAGGGCCCCTACAATGAGCAGTTCTTC. The rearrangement joins TRBV11-2 to TRBJ2-1, with TRBD2 matching 7 bases. Germline V gene sequence: CDR1 SGHAT, CDR2 FQNNGV. This CDR3 is 17 amino acids long. The trim removed 2 bases at V and 2 bases at J, leaving 9 bases unmatched.

The chain combines TRBV11-2 with TRBJ2-7; D is perhaps TRBD1 or TRBD2 (5 bases each). The length of the CDR3 is 16 residues. V lost 0 bases to trimming and J lost 3 bases, with 15 bases between them. Germline values: CDR1 SGHAT, CDR2 FQNNGV. Here the CDR3 reads CASSLDIWGPVYEQYF. CDR3 coding DNA: TGTGCCAGCAGCTTAGATATATGGGGACCAGTCTACGAGCAGTACTTC.